The T cell receptor beta chain described here comes from a study of T-cell memory formation after mild COVID-19 (dated by TCRdb to 2020 to 2022). Study-level background: TCR sequence clusters from the two donors were largely donor specific. T-cell clones expanding and contracting after mild COVID-19 in a couple of donors were tracked by longitudinal TCRalpha and TCRbeta repertoire sequencing. The cohort was made up of two young adult volunteers, one female and one male, who were previously healthy.

Ficoll-Paque density gradient centrifugation was used to isolate PBMCs. To note about this clonotype: Which antigen it targets is not known. No much larger clone exists at a distance of one base, and base qualities are not known.

Overall results and qualifications from the work: Whether the second-wave clones peaking on day 37 were SARS-CoV-2 specific was not confirmed. Some responding clones were found in pre-infection memory, which suggests that pre-existing cross-reactive memory T cells took part in the SARS-CoV-2 response. Clones that contracted from day 15 to 85 showed balanced CD4/CD8 phenotypes, whereas a second wave of clones that expanded from day 15 to 37 leaned towards CD4+. Contracting CD4+ clones turned up mainly in the CM and EM memory subsets, whereas EMRA was where CD8+ clones were enriched. Only a couple of mild cases were covered by the study, and larger cohorts that include severe cases with pre-infection samples were considered necessary.

Sequencing was performed on an Illumina NovaSeq 6000. TCRalpha and TCRbeta cDNA libraries were constructed by 5'RACE with constant-segment primers, with sample barcodes and unique molecular identifiers being introduced. Trizol reagent was used to extract RNA from every sample. Amplification of the libraries took two PCR steps, and the second step added a second sample barcode plus Illumina TruSeq adapters. The libraries were sequenced on an Illumina NovaSeq using 2 x 150 bp paired-end reads. The original methods were these. Reads were demultiplexed and collapsed into UMI-guided consensus sequences with migec v1.2.7. With mixcr v2.1.11, UMI consensuses were aligned to TRA and TRB V and J templates and assembled into clonotypes. A clonotype was counted as expanded or contracted only if both edgeR and NoisET called the change significant, with noise models trained on biological replicates. For edgeR calls, the thresholds were a false discovery rate-adjusted p below 0.01 and a log2 fold-change of 1. As an exploratory analysis of dynamics, PCA with hierarchical clustering was applied to max-normalized trajectories of the 1000 most abundant clonotypes. Each responding clone was given a CD4 or CD8 phenotype based on the CD4+ and CD8+ repertoires, which had been sequenced separately. TCRdb passed the public sequencing reads through fastp at Q25 and MiXCR, retaining productive beta sequences. One record per CDR3 amino acid sequence lists the most common genes and DNA. The V and J calls were determined by TCRdb, not by the authors. For this sample there are just over 350,000 distinct CDR3 sequences; approximately 14% appear just once. The top ten hold roughly a fifth of the sample.

From cysteine to phenylalanine, the CDR3 is 13 amino acids long. Of the read, only the CDR3 DNA is kept; its 39 bases are in frame from base 1. Trimming at the junction amounts to 2 bases on V and 6 bases on J, and the germline ends lie 9 bases apart. The germline V gene (reference sequence) yields SGHNT for CDR1 and YYREEE for CDR2. This TCR was recovered from a man aged 18-30 years who had mild COVID-19 (a few samples of this study predate the infection). The sample titles of this study are shuffled in the database, so cell type and time point are left out; the donor was told from shared clones. The material sequenced was PBMCs or a T cell subset sorted from them (not recorded which). This receptor chain uses TRBV5-4 and TRBJ2-1; possibly the D gene is TRBD1, per 6 matching bases. CDR3 sequence: CASSFTGTNEQFF. In nucleotide form, the sequence is TGTGCCAGCAGCTTCACAGGGACCAATGAGCAGTTCTTC.